The 25 T cell receptor beta chains below all came from one sample that was sequenced in a study of blood T cell repertoires in COVID-19. Only in-frame clones appear in the TCRdb table, and some are missing; sequencing was by immunoSEQ multiplex PCR. The sample contains approximately 110,000 clones, roughly 70% of which appear only once. Sequencing was done on a sample of peripheral blood. The receptors derive from a human donor with acute or convalescent COVID-19. The donor label of this sample is uncertain.

V gene TRBV30 combines with J gene TRBJ2-6; TRBD1 might be the D (5 bases). The CDR3 is made up of 15 amino acids. Germline-derived CDR1 and CDR2 are GTSNPN and SVGIG (reference sequence). V lost 0 bases and J 0 bases, leaving 6 bases between the germline ends. This CDR3 reads CAWSVGLSGANVLTF. The CDR3 nucleotides read TGTGCCTGGAGTGTGGGGCTCTCTGGGGCCAACGTCCTGACTTTC.

This clone has more than one count but fewer than ten. For the CDR3, the DNA is TGCGCCAGCAGCTTGGACTCCTTCTCTGGGGCCAACGTCCTGACTTTC. Translating gives CASSLDSFSGANVLTF. This rearrangement joins TRBV5-1 to TRBJ2-6; D ambiguous. Trimming pared 0 bases from V and 0 bases from J, leaving 7 bases between. CDR1 and CDR2 from the germline V gene are SGHRS and YFSETQ. The CDR3 contains 16 residues.

This clone appeared a single time. The chain links TRBV6-5 to TRBJ2-7, with TRBD1 as a possible D gene (6 bases). The CDR3 consists of 16 residues. Germline assignment: CDR1 MNHEY and CDR2 SVGAGI. Trimming pared 4 bases from V and 7 bases from J, leaving 23 bases between. In nucleotides, the CDR3 is TGTGCCAGCAGTTGCCCATTCCGGGACAAAGGTAGGGAGCAGTACGTC. As protein: CASSCPFRDKGREQYV.

This CDR3 is CASSGASRADNSPLHF. The CDR3 DNA follows: TGCGCCAGCAGCGGCGCAAGCAGGGCGGATAATTCACCCCTCCACTTT. This chain connects TRBV5-1 to TRBJ1-6; tentative D call: TRBD1 (5 bases). There are 16 residues in the CDR3. V lost 4 bases and J lost 5, with 16 bases in between. Germline V gene lookup returns CDR1 SGHRS and CDR2 YFSETQ.

This clone turned up a few times. The rearrangement links TRBV27 to TRBJ1-6; unclear D gene. The CDR3 runs 14 residues. CDR1 is MNHEY and CDR2 is SMNVEV in the germline V gene (reference sequence). V shed 8 bases and J shed 5 bases, with 13 bases lying between them. CDR3: CASRPLGDNSPLHF. CDR3 in DNA: TGTGCCAGCCGTCCGTTGGGAGATAATTCACCCCTCCACTTT.

In DNA form, the CDR3 reads TGTGCCAGCAGCTTGGGAGGGAGGAGCGAAGAGCAGTACTTC. Protein product: CASSLGGRSEEQYF. The rearrangement joins TRBV5-4 to TRBJ2-7; D may be TRBD2 (6 bases). The germline CDR1 and CDR2 sequences are SGHNT and YYREEE (reference sequence). This CDR3 contains 14 residues. With 0 bases removed from V and 7 bases from J, the gap between germline ends came to 14 bases.

The chain has TRBV2 and TRBJ1-6; D might be TRBD1 (6 bases). V was trimmed by 6 bases and J by 5 bases, leaving 14 bases between them. The germline CDR1 and CDR2 sequences are SNHLY and FYNNEI. This CDR3 is 15 amino acids long. CDR3 nucleotide sequence: TGTGCCAGCAGCAGGCAACAGGGCGATAATTCACCCCTCCACTTT. Protein product: CASSRQQGDNSPLHF.

This clone was recorded once. Here the CDR3 reads CSVGRGRNTEAFF. In DNA, the CDR3 is TGCAGCGTTGGGCGGGGGCGGAACACTGAAGCTTTCTTT. The rearrangement uses TRBV29-1 and TRBJ1-1; perhaps TRBD1 as D (6 bases). Trimming took 4 bases from V and 1 from J, leaving 10 bases between them. The CDR3 has 13 residues. Germline lookup yields CDR1 SQVTM and CDR2 ANQGSEA.

The rearrangement uses TRBV5-1 and TRBJ2-6; D is undetermined. The germline V gene has CDR1 SGHRS and CDR2 YFSETQ. This CDR3 spans 15 amino acids. V was shortened by 1 base and J by 2 bases, with 7 bases between the two germline ends. The CDR3 nucleotides read TGCGCCAGCAGCTTGATTTCAGCTGGGGCCAACGTCCTGACTTTC. Amino acid sequence: CASSLISAGANVLTF.

The chain couples TRBV18 to TRBJ2-1; TRBD2 aligns across 11 bases. Looked up from germline, CDR1 is KGHSH and CDR2 is LQKENI. The CDR3 has 16 residues. Trimming cost V 2 bases and J 4 bases; bases outside gene matches: 4. DNA for the CDR3: TGTGCCAGCTCACCATCCCCTAGCGGGGGGTACAATGAGCAGTTCTTC. It yields the protein CASSPSPSGGYNEQFF.

The rearrangement links TRBV6-5 to TRBJ2-7; D possibly corresponds to TRBD1 (6 bases). Trimming removed 3 bases from V and 7 bases from J, with 19 bases in between. From germline, CDR1 is MNHEY and CDR2 SVGAGI. The CDR3 sequence is 15 residues long. For the CDR3, the DNA is TGTGCCAGCAGTTATAGCGCCCAGGGGCCAGGGGAGCAGTACTTC. Translated, it gives CASSYSAQGPGEQYF.

This clone was seen more than once but under ten times. J is TRBJ2-1 and V is TRBV5-1; a possible D gene is TRBD2 (6 bases). The CDR3 contains 15 residues. V lost 4 bases, J lost 4 bases, and 15 bases lay in between. Germline V gene lookup returns CDR1 SGHRS and CDR2 YFSETQ. CDR3 bases: TGCGCCAGCAGCACCACCGGGACTTCATACAATGAGCAGTTCTTC. Protein product: CASSTTGTSYNEQFF.

The CDR3 DNA reads TGTGCCAGCAGTGACTCGAAACAGGGGAACACCGGGGAGCTGTTTTTT. As protein: CASSDSKQGNTGELFF. V usage is TRBV6-4 and J usage is TRBJ2-2, with D possibly matching TRBD1 (6 bases). V was clipped by 0 bases and J by 1 base, with 9 bases between them. The CDR3 consists of 16 residues. Germline V CDR1 and CDR2: MRHNA, SNTAGT.

This clone has a handful of counts. This sequence joins TRBV6-5 and TRBJ1-6; 7 bases match TRBD1. The CDR3 has 14 amino acids. V lost 6 bases and J lost 5; bases outside the gene matches: 4. CDR1 and CDR2 from the germline V gene are MNHEY and SVGAGI. CDR3 protein: CASSQGQHNSPLHF. As DNA, the CDR3 is TGTGCCAGCAGCCAGGGACAGCATAATTCACCCCTCCACTTT.

The gene calls are TRBV2 and TRBJ2-2; D is perhaps TRBD2 (6 bases). Per germline, CDR1 SNHLY and CDR2 FYNNEI. V was trimmed by 4 bases and J by 7 bases, leaving 10 bases between them. CDR3 length: 13 residues. The CDR3 bases are TGTGCCAGCAGTGGGCGGGGAGGCGGGGAGCTGTTTTTT. This codes for CASSGRGGGELFF.

This chain links TRBV7-6 with TRBJ2-5; 12 nucleotides match TRBD2. J was trimmed by 5 bases and V by 4 bases; bases with no gene match: 11. CDR1 is SGHVS and CDR2 is FNYEAQ in the germline V gene. This CDR3 region has 17 residues. CDR3 bases: TGTGCCAGCAGCTCTACCCTAGCGGGGGGGGTTTCGGAGACCCAGTACTTC. This translates into CASSSTLAGGVSETQYF.

This clone appeared once. As DNA, the CDR3 is TGTGCCAGCAGCTTACAGGGATTTGTTGAGCCCCAGCATTTT. It translates to CASSLQGFVEPQHF. J is TRBJ1-5 and V is TRBV7-2, with a tentative D call TRBD1 (5 bases). Germline V CDR1 and CDR2: SGHTA, FQGNSA. This CDR3 is built from 14 residues. Trimming pared 2 bases from V and 8 bases from J, leaving 13 bases between.

This chain connects TRBV6-5 to TRBJ1-1; no clear D gene. The V end was cut by 6 bases, the J end by 1 base, with 15 bases between. Per the germline V gene, CDR1 is MNHEY and CDR2 is SVGAGI. CDR3 size: 15 residues. The CDR3 nucleotides read TGTGCCAGCAGGTGGACCGCTCGGGGGAACACTGAAGCTTTCTTT. This sequence encodes CASRWTARGNTEAFF.

V and J are TRBV4-1 and TRBJ2-7; no clear D gene. The CDR3 length is 14 residues. CDR1 is MGHRA, CDR2 YSYEKL, per germline. The germline V and J ends were trimmed by 5 bases and 0 bases, with 11 bases remaining between them. This CDR3 is CASSSMAGSYEQYF. The DNA for the CDR3 is TGCGCCAGCAGCTCGATGGCAGGCTCCTACGAGCAGTACTTC.

The rearrangement uses TRBV5-5 and TRBJ2-3; a weak D match, TRBD1 (6 bases). The length of the CDR3 is 17 residues. The V and J ends lost 4 bases and 0 bases respectively, with 18 bases between them. Per germline, CDR1 SGHKS and CDR2 YYEKEE (reference sequence). In nucleotides, the CDR3 is TGTGCCAGCAGCCTCCGTGGGGGCGGCACTAGCACAGATACGCAGTATTTT. Translation gives CASSLRGGGTSTDTQYF.

The rearrangement uses TRBV7-8 and TRBJ2-1; TRBD1 matches at 11 bases. The CDR3 runs 16 residues. J gave up 6 bases and V 1 base, and 5 bases lay outside the gene matches. Germline CDR1 SGHVS, CDR2 FQNEAQ. The CDR3 DNA follows: TGTGCCAGCAGCTTAGGCCCCGGGACAGGGGGCAATGAGCAGTTCTTC. As protein: CASSLGPGTGGNEQFF.

This clone has just one count. The gene calls are TRBV27 and TRBJ1-5, with a possible D match to TRBD1 (6 bases). Germline CDR1 reads MNHEY; CDR2 reads SMNVEV (reference sequence). With 6 bases removed from V and 2 bases from J, the gap between germline ends came to 14 bases. There are 15 residues in the CDR3. The CDR3 region is CASRPAGGRNQPQHF. As DNA, the CDR3 is TGTGCCAGCAGACCGGCGGGGGGGCGCAATCAGCCCCAGCATTTT.

This chain connects TRBV6-5 to TRBJ2-7; TRBD1 matches 7 bases. This CDR3 is built from 13 residues. V was clipped by 5 bases and J by 3 bases; unmatched bases: 4. CDR1 is MNHEY, CDR2 SVGAGI, per germline. CDR3 amino acids: CASSRDRLYEQYF. DNA of the CDR3: TGTGCCAGCAGTAGGGACAGACTCTACGAGCAGTACTTC.

This chain links TRBV7-9 with TRBJ1-6; a weak D match, TRBD1 (5 bases). V was pared by 3 bases and J by 7 bases, with 13 bases between. The CDR3 spans 15 residues. Germline CDR1 is SEHNR and CDR2 is FQNEAQ (reference sequence). For the CDR3, the DNA is TGTGCCAGCAGCTTGTCGGGACGGGGGAATTCACCCCTCCACTTT. Protein product: CASSLSGRGNSPLHF.

This rearrangement joins TRBV20-1 to TRBJ2-1; D possibly corresponds to TRBD2 (6 bases). Trimming removed 3 bases at V and 0 bases at J, with 15 bases between. The CDR3 has 16 amino acids. Germline V lookup: CDR1 DFQATT, CDR2 SNEGSKA (reference sequence). CDR3 DNA: TGCAGTGCTAGTGGAGGGCCCACCCGCTCCTACAATGAGCAGTTCTTC. This sequence encodes CSASGGPTRSYNEQFF.